The 14 T cell receptor beta chains below come from one sample, sequenced in a study of spatial heterogeneity in lung cancer. MiXCR was run by TCRdb on the 5' RACE reads, yielding one entry per CDR3 protein. The table records tens of thousands of distinct CDR3 sequences, around 7% of them present only once. Time point: sample taken at primary tumor resection. Sequenced here: PBMCs, sampled at surgery. Receptor source: a male donor with early-stage non-small cell lung cancer.

This clonotype was picked up many times. This chain uses TRBV6-1 with TRBJ2-3; D is perhaps TRBD1 (5 bases). The germline V and J ends were trimmed by 5 bases and 4 bases, with 13 bases remaining between them. CDR1 is MNHNS and CDR2 is SASEGT in the germline V gene. This CDR3 comprises 14 residues. The CDR3, as DNA: TGTGCCAGCAGTCAGTACAGGACATCAGATACGCAGTATTTT. This translates into CASSQYRTSDTQYF.

This clonotype was seen ten or more times. The chain carries TRBV9 and TRBJ1-3; 8 nucleotides line up with TRBD1. Germline CDR1 reads SGDLS; CDR2 reads YYNGEE. CDR3 length: 14 residues. Germline trimming cut 3 bases from V and 1 base from J; bases unmatched to any gene: 0. The CDR3 sequence: CASSGTGSGNTIYF. The CDR3, as DNA: TGTGCCAGCAGCGGGACAGGGTCTGGAAACACCATATATTTT.

The chain couples TRBV3-1 to TRBJ2-1, with TRBD2 matching over 9 bases. Germline loops: CDR1 LGHDT, CDR2 YNNKEL (reference sequence). The CDR3 has 15 residues. V was pared by 2 bases and J by 1 base, with 0 bases of the junction left unmatched. The CDR3: CASSQSGRSYNEQFF. DNA of the CDR3: TGTGCCAGCAGCCAAAGCGGGAGGTCCTACAATGAGCAGTTCTTC.

This clonotype is categorized as medium-sized. The rearrangement joins TRBV28 to TRBJ2-1, with TRBD1 identical over 10 bases. Germline lookup yields CDR1 MDHEN and CDR2 SYDVKM. The CDR3 spans 15 residues. The V gene end was trimmed by 0 bases and the J gene end by 9 bases; junction bases not matched to a gene: 5. CDR3 in amino acids: CASSLWPRDRGEQFF. CDR3 sequence (DNA): TGTGCCAGCAGTTTATGGCCCCGGGACAGGGGTGAGCAGTTCTTC.

In this sample, this clonotype turned up many times. The chain joins TRBV10-3 to TRBJ2-7; D is tentatively TRBD1 or TRBD2 (5 bases each). This CDR3 is built from 12 residues. Trimming left V 5 bases short and J 6 bases short, with 11 bases between. CDR1 ENHRY and CDR2 SYGVKD come from the germline V gene. CDR3 nucleotides: TGTGCCATCAGTCAGGGAGAAGCCGAGCAGTACTTC. It translates to CAISQGEAEQYF.

This clonotype is medium-sized. The rearrangement joins TRBV4-2 to TRBJ2-3; D is uncertain. The CDR3 is made up of 17 amino acids. Germline-derived CDR1 and CDR2 are LGHNA and YNFKEQ. Trimming took 0 bases from V and 0 from J, leaving 13 bases between them. The CDR3: CASSQDDGRASTDTQYF. In DNA, the CDR3 is TGTGCCAGCAGCCAAGACGACGGTCGTGCTAGCACAGATACGCAGTATTTT.

The sample holds many counts of this clonotype. The CDR3 reads CAFGARNEQFF. The CDR3, as DNA: TGTGCCTTCGGGGCTCGGAATGAGCAGTTCTTC. This rearrangement joins TRBV30 to TRBJ2-1; D possibly uses TRBD1 or TRBD2 (5 bases each). V lost 7 bases and J 7 bases, leaving 11 bases between the germline ends. CDR3 length equals 11 residues. Germline CDR1 reads GTSNPN; CDR2 reads SVGIG (reference sequence).

This clonotype was observed at least ten times. This rearrangement joins TRBV19 to TRBJ2-1; D is ambiguous. Germline CDR1 is LNHDA and CDR2 is SQIVND (reference sequence). The CDR3 extends over 13 amino acids. The V end was cut by 5 bases, the J end by 10 bases, with 15 bases between. The CDR3 reads CASSHPPTYEQFF. The CDR3, as DNA: TGTGCCAGTAGTCACCCGCCTACTTACGAGCAGTTCTTC.

This clonotype was seen at least ten times. The junction departs from germline at one end; a sequencing error may be responsible. This chain connects TRBV29-1 to TRBJ2-1; D not resolved. Germline loops: CDR1 SQVTM, CDR2 ANQGSEA. This CDR3 has 10 residues. The DNA for the CDR3 is TGCAGCGTCCGCTACGATGAGCAGTTCTTC. Protein product: CSVRYDEQFF.

The table lists this clonotype with many counts. This rearrangement joins TRBV7-2 to TRBJ2-5; tentative D call: TRBD1 (6 bases). CDR1 SGHTA and CDR2 FQGNSA come from the germline V gene. The CDR3 spans 12 residues. V lost 5 bases, J lost 5 bases, and 9 bases lay in between. CDR3 DNA sequence: TGTGCCAGCAGCCCTGACAGGGAGACCCAGTACTTC. Protein sequence: CASSPDRETQYF.

In its sample, this clonotype was seen many times. The gene calls are TRBV12-3 or TRBV12-4 and TRBJ2-2, with 7 bases identical to TRBD2. V was clipped by 3 bases and J by 2 bases; unmatched bases: 6. This CDR3 has 16 residues. The CDR3 sequence: CASSFRTRLNTGELFF. CDR3 bases: TGTGCCAGCAGTTTTAGGACTAGGCTTAACACCGGGGAGCTGTTTTTT.

The chain uses TRBV3-1 and TRBJ1-1; no clear D gene. Germline V CDR1 and CDR2: LGHDT, YNNKEL (reference sequence). The CDR3 extends over 14 amino acids. Deletions cut 4 bases from V and 8 bases from J, with 17 bases between. Here the CDR3 reads CASSPPEISQEAFF. CDR3 DNA sequence: TGTGCCAGCAGCCCCCCGGAGATATCACAAGAAGCTTTCTTT. The full variable domain, with the rest looked up from reference TRBV3-1 and TRBJ1-1, is DTAVSQTPKYLVTQMGNDKSIKCEQNLGHDTMYWYKQDSKKFLKIMFSYNNKELIINETVPNRFSPKSPDKAHLNLHINSLELGDSAVYFCASSPPEISQEAFFGQGTRLTVV.

This clonotype showed up many times. This chain links TRBV12-3 or TRBV12-4 with TRBJ2-4, with 7 bases identical to TRBD1. J was trimmed by 13 bases and V by 5 bases; bases with no gene match: 5. The CDR3 totals 11 residues. In DNA, the CDR3 is TGTGCCAGCAGTCAGGGGGTCCGGCAGTACTTC. It yields the protein CASSQGVRQYF.

A few counts support this clonotype. The gene calls are TRBV18 and TRBJ1-2; TRBD1 aligns across 9 bases. Germline CDR1 is KGHSH and CDR2 is LQKENI. The ends lost 4 bases at V and 0 bases at J; junction bases unmatched: 6. The CDR3 has 16 amino acids. The CDR3 region has the DNA TGTGCCAGCTCACACAGGACAGGGGCCGCTAACTATGGCTACACCTTC. It specifies CASSHRTGAANYGYTF. The full variable domain, with the rest looked up from reference TRBV18 and TRBJ1-2, is NAGVMQNPRHLVRRRGQEARLRCSPMKGHSHVYWYRQLPEEGLKFMVYLQKENIIDESGMPKERFSAEFPKEGPSILRIQQVVRGDSAAYFCASSHRTGAANYGYTFGSGTRLTVV.